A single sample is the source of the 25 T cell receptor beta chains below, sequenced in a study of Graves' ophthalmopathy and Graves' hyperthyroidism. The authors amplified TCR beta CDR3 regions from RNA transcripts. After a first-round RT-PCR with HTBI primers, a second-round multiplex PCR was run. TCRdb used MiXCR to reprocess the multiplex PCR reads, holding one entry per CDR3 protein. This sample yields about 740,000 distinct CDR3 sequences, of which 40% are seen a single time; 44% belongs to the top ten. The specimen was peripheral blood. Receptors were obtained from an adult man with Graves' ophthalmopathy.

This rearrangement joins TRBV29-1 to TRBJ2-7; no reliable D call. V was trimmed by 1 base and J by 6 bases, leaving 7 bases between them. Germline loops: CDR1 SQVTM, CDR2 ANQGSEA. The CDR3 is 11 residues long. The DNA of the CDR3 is TGCAGCGTTGAAGGGGCCCTCGAGCAGTACTTC. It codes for CSVEGALEQYF.

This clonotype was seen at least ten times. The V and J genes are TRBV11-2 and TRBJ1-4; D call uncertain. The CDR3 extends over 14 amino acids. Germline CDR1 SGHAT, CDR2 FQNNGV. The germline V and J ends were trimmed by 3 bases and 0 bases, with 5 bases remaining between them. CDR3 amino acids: CASSLGTTNEKLFF. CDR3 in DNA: TGTGCCAGCAGCTTGGGAACAACTAATGAAAAACTGTTTTTT.

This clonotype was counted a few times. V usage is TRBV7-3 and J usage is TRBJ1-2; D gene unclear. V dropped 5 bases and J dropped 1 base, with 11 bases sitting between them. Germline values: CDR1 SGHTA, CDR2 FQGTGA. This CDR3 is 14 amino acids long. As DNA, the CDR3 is TGTGCCAGCAGCCCCCGGACTAATAACTATGGCTACACCTTC. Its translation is CASSPRTNNYGYTF.

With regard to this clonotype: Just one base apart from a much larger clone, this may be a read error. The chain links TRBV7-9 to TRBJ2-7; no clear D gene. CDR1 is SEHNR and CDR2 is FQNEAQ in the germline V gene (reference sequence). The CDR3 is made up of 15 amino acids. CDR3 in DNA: TGTGCCATCAGTGATTCGGACGGAGTCTCCTACGAGCAGTGCTTC. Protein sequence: CAISDSDGVSYEQCF.

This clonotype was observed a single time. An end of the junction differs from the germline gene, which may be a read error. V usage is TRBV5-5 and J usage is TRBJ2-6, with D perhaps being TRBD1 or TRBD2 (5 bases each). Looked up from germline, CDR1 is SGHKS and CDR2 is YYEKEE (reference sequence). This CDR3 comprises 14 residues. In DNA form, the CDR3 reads TGTGCCAGCAGCTCCCCCCAGGGAGCCAACGTCCTGTCTTTC. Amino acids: CASSSPQGANVLSF.

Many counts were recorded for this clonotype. The CDR3: CATSEEGKHETQYF. The CDR3 DNA reads TGTGCCACCAGTGAGGAAGGGAAGCATGAGACCCAGTACTTC. J is TRBJ2-5 and V is TRBV15, with unresolved D. The CDR3 length is 14 residues. Trimming left V 6 bases short and J 5 bases short, with 16 bases between. The germline gives CDR1 LNHNV, CDR2 YYDKDF (reference sequence).

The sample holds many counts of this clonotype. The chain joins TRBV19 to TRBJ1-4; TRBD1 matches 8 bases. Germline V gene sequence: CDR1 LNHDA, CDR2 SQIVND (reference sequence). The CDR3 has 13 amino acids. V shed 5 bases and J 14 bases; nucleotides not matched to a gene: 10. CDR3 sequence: CASSAHADRVLFF. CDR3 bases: TGTGCCAGTAGTGCACACGCGGACAGGGTGCTGTTTTTT.

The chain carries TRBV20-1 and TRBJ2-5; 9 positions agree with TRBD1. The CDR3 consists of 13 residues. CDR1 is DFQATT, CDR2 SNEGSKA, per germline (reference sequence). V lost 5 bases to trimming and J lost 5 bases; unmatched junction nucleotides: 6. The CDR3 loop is CSAPNRGRETQYF. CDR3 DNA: TGCAGTGCTCCAAACAGGGGGCGGGAGACCCAGTACTTC.

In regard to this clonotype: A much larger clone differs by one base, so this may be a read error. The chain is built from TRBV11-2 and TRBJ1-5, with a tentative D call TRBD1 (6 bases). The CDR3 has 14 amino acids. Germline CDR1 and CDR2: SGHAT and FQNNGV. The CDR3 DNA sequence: TGTGCCAGCAGCTTAGGCAGGGGAGGCCAGCACCAGCATTTT. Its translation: CASSLGRGGQHQHF.

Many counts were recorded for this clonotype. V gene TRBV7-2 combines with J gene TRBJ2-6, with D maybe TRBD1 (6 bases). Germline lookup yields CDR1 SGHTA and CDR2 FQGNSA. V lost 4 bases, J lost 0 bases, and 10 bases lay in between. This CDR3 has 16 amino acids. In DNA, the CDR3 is TGTGCCAGCAGCTCCGGACAGTACTCTGGGGCCAACGTCCTGACTTTC. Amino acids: CASSSGQYSGANVLTF.

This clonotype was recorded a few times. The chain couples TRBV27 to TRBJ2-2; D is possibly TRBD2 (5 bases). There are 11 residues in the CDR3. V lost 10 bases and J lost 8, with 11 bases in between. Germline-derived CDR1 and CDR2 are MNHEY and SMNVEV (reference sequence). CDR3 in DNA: TGTGCCACCGCGCGGGTGGGGGAGCTGTTTTTT. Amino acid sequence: CATARVGELFF.

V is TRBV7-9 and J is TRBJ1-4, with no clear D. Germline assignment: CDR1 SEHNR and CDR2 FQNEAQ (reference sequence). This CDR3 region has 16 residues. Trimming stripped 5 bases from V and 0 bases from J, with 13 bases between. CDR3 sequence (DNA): TGTGCCAGCAGCCTAGTGCACGAGGCAACTAATGAAAAACTGTTTTTT. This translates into CASSLVHEATNEKLFF.

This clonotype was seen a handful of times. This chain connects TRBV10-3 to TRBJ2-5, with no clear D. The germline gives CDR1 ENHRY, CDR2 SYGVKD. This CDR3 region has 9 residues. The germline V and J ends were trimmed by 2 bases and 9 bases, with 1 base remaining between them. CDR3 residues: CAISEPQYF. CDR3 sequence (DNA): TGTGCCATCAGTGAGCCCCAGTACTTC.

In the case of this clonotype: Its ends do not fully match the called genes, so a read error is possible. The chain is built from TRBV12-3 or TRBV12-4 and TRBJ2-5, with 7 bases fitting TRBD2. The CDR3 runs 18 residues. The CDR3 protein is CASSLEGMWREPQETQYF. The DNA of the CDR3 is TGTGCCAGCAGCTTAGAGGGGATGTGGCGGGAGCCCCAAGAGACCCAGTACTTC.

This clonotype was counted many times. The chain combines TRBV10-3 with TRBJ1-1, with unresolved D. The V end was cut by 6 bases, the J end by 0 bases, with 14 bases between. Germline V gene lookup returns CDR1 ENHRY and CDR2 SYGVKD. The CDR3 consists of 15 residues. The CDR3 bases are TGTGCCATCAGGGATGGACGCAGGATGAACACTGAAGCTTTCTTT. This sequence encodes CAIRDGRRMNTEAFF.

This CDR3 is CASSLQRDTGELFF. The CDR3 nucleotides read TGTGCCAGCAGCCTCCAGCGGGACACCGGGGAGCTGTTTTTT. The chain combines TRBV25-1 with TRBJ2-2; possibly TRBD2 for D (6 bases). In germline, CDR1 is MGHDK, CDR2 SYGVNS. The CDR3 is 14 amino acids. The ends were cut back, 6 bases at V and 3 bases at J, with 11 bases in the middle. Together with reference TRBV25-1 and TRBJ2-2, the CDR3 gives the full variable domain: EADIYQTPRYLVIGTGKKITLECSQTMGHDKMYWYQQDPGMELHLIHYSYGVNSTEKGDLSSESTVSRIRTEHFPLTLESARPSHTSQYLCASSLQRDTGELFFGEGSRLTVL.

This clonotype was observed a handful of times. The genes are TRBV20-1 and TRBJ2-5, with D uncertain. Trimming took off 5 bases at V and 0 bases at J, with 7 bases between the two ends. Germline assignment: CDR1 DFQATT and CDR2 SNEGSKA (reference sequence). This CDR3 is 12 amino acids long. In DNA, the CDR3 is TGCAGTGCTTCAGAGTACCAAGAGACCCAGTACTTC. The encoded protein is CSASEYQETQYF.

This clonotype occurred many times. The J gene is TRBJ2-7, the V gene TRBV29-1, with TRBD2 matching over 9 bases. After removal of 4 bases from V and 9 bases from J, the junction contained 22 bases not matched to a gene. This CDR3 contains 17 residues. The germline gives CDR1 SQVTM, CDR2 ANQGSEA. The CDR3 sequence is CSVGNDKGGLAGIVQYF. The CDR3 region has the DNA TGCAGCGTTGGGAATGACAAGGGGGGGCTAGCGGGGATTGTGCAGTACTTC.

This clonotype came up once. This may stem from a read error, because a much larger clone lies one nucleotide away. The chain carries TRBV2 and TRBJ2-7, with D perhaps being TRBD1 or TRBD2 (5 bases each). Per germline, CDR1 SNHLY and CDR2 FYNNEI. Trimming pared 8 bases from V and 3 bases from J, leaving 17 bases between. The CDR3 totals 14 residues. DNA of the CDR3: TGTGCCAGCGGGGGTACAAAGAAGATCTACGAGCAGTACTTC. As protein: CASGGTKKIYEQYF.

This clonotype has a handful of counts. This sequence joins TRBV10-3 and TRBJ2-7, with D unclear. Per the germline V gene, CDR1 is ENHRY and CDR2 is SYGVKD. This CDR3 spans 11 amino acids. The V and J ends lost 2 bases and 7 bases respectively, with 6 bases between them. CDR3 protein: CAISENREQYF. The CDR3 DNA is TGTGCCATCAGTGAGAACCGGGAGCAGTACTTC.

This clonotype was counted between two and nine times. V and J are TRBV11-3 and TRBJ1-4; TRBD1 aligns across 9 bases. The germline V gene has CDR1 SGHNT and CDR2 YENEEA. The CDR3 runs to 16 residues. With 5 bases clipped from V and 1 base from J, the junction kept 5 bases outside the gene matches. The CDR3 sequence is CASSPTGGKTNEKLFF. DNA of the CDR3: TGTGCCAGCAGCCCGACAGGGGGAAAAACTAATGAAAAACTGTTTTTT.

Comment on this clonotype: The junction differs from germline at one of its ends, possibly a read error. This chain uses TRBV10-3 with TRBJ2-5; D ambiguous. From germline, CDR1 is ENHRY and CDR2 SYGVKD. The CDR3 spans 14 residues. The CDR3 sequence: CASSTSAIGETQYF. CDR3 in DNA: TGTGCCAGCAGTACCTCGGCCATCGGAGAGACCCAGTACTTC.

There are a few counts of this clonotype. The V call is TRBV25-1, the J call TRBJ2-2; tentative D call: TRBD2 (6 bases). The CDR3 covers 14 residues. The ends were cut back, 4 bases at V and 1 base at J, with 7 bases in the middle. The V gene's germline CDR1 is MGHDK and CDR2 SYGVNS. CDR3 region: CASSASENTGELFF. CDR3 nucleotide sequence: TGTGCCAGCAGTGCTAGCGAGAACACCGGGGAGCTGTTTTTT.

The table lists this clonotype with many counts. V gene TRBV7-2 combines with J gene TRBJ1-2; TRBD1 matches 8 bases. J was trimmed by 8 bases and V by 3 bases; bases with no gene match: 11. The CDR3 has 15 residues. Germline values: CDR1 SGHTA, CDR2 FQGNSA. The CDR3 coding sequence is TGTGCCAGCAGCTTCAAAACAGGGGGAGTTGACGGCTACACCTTC. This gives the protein CASSFKTGGVDGYTF.

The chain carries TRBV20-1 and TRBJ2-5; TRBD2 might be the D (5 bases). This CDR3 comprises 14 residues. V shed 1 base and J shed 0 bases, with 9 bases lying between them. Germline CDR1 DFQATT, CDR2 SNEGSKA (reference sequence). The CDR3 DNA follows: TGCAGTGCTAGAGTTTGGACTGACCAAGAGACCCAGTACTTC. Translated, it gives CSARVWTDQETQYF.